The rows below give T cell receptor beta chains drawn from one sample of a study of CXCR3-negative and CXCR3-positive naive CD8 T cells. TCRdb re-called the 5' RACE reads and catalogs CDR3 proteins one per entry, DNA excluded. This table holds roughly 110,000 distinct CDR3 sequences. The sequencing input was naive CXCR3+ CD8+ T cells from blood. Source of these receptors: a human donor in good health. Some clones in this sample may be carry-over from other donors' samples. Both conserved end residues are part of each CDR3. The order of the fields is V gene, J gene, CDR3 protein.

V gene: TRBV2; J gene: TRBJ2-3; CDR3 protein: CASSPSSPQPDTQYF
V gene: TRBV7-2; J gene: TRBJ2-3; CDR3 protein: CASSSPLPPTSTDTQYF
V gene: TRBV28; J gene: TRBJ1-2; CDR3 protein: CASSLWGPTNYGYTF
V gene: TRBV10-3; J gene: TRBJ1-2; CDR3 protein: CAIRTPGLGYTF
V gene: TRBV21-1; J gene: TRBJ1-2; CDR3 protein: CTSSKWGSVYGYTF
V gene: TRBV27; J gene: TRBJ2-7; CDR3 protein: CASSPWTGSGEQYF
V gene: TRBV29-1; J gene: TRBJ2-7; CDR3 protein: CSVVTDSSYEQYF
V gene: TRBV12-3/TRBV12-4; J gene: TRBJ2-5; CDR3 protein: CASSLTGRLRETQYF
V gene: TRBV7-9; J gene: TRBJ2-7; CDR3 protein: CASSLERVFGGETSYEQYF
V gene: TRBV7-9; J gene: TRBJ2-3; CDR3 protein: CASSSLYGEHHTDTQYF
V gene: TRBV7-6; J gene: TRBJ2-7; CDR3 protein: CASSDTIDTYEQYF
V gene: TRBV29-1; J gene: TRBJ1-1; CDR3 protein: CSVGTRGHAFF
V gene: TRBV28; J gene: TRBJ2-5; CDR3 protein: CASRAELGLAGVTQYF
V gene: TRBV6-2/TRBV6-3; J gene: TRBJ2-2; CDR3 protein: CASSAQGIPGELFF
V gene: TRBV28; J gene: TRBJ1-1; CDR3 protein: CASSILPGVDTEAFF
V gene: TRBV5-4; J gene: TRBJ2-3; CDR3 protein: CASSPGAKGTDTQYF
V gene: TRBV7-2; J gene: TRBJ2-1; CDR3 protein: CASSSTGTSSKNEQFF
V gene: TRBV20-1; J gene: TRBJ1-1; CDR3 protein: CSAATGVTEAFF
V gene: TRBV20-1; J gene: TRBJ2-1; CDR3 protein: CSARDRGGTSGRKNNEQFF
V gene: TRBV7-9; J gene: TRBJ2-1; CDR3 protein: CASSLAFGQGYNEQFF
V gene: TRBV7-9; J gene: TRBJ2-1; CDR3 protein: CASSLWLAGDSYNEQFF
V gene: TRBV27; J gene: TRBJ2-1; CDR3 protein: CASSLYHEQFF
V gene: TRBV7-2; J gene: TRBJ2-1; CDR3 protein: CASSPLSGQAPYNEQFF
V gene: TRBV15; J gene: TRBJ2-3; CDR3 protein: CATSPHSGGDTQYF
V gene: TRBV7-9; J gene: TRBJ2-1; CDR3 protein: CASSFPGLEQFF
V gene: TRBV19; J gene: TRBJ2-1; CDR3 protein: CASGSANNEQFF
V gene: TRBV5-6; J gene: TRBJ2-3; CDR3 protein: CASRNQGTDTQYF
V gene: TRBV10-2; J gene: TRBJ1-2; CDR3 protein: CASRETSNLPLANYGYTF
V gene: TRBV11-2; J gene: TRBJ2-7; CDR3 protein: CASSSFERANSYEQYF
V gene: TRBV25-1; J gene: TRBJ2-5; CDR3 protein: CASSELGQGPGKETQYF
V gene: TRBV24-1; J gene: TRBJ2-3; CDR3 protein: CATSDFTDTQYF
V gene: TRBV19; J gene: TRBJ2-7; CDR3 protein: CASSGRETYEQYF
V gene: TRBV15; J gene: TRBJ2-3; CDR3 protein: CATSRVVGSTDTQYF
V gene: TRBV9; J gene: TRBJ2-1; CDR3 protein: CASSPRGGQYNEQFF
V gene: TRBV4-2; J gene: TRBJ2-7; CDR3 protein: CASSPSSTGTSYEQYF
V gene: TRBV9; J gene: TRBJ2-1; CDR3 protein: CASSTLTGPYNEQFF
V gene: TRBV28; J gene: TRBJ2-2; CDR3 protein: CASSFGQGVTGELFF
V gene: TRBV28; J gene: TRBJ2-1; CDR3 protein: CASRPHKTGRYEQFF
V gene: TRBV24-1; J gene: TRBJ2-1; CDR3 protein: CATARSYNEQFF
V gene: TRBV5-6; J gene: TRBJ2-1; CDR3 protein: CASSLAAGGNEQFF
V gene: TRBV9; J gene: TRBJ2-1; CDR3 protein: CASSVAGRGDYNEQFF
V gene: TRBV28; J gene: TRBJ1-1; CDR3 protein: CASSPSGARTEAFF
V gene: TRBV23-1; J gene: TRBJ2-1; CDR3 protein: CASSQRENEQFF